The 20 T cell receptor beta chains listed next were all sequenced from one sample in a study of T cell repertoires in cytomegalovirus infection. Their antigen targets remain unknown. TCRdb fed the reads into MiXCR, producing one record per CDR3 protein. The sample has about 900,000 distinct CDR3 sequences; roughly 30% are singletons. The sequenced sample was cultured CD8+ T cells from PBMCs, obtained from culture after CMV antigen stimulation. The receptors were gathered from a human donor in good health (CMV status not recorded). Some clones in this sample may be carry-over from other donors' samples.

V usage is TRBV5-1 and J usage is TRBJ2-5; 7 bases are a match to TRBD1. CDR1 SGHRS and CDR2 YFSETQ come from the germline V gene. The CDR3 has 18 residues. The trim removed 3 bases at V and 5 bases at J, leaving 19 bases unmatched. For the CDR3, the DNA is TGCGCCAGCAGCTCCTCCAATGAGACAGGGTCGTGGTTTGAGACCCAGTACTTC. The encoded protein is CASSSSNETGSWFETQYF.

This clonotype was seen only a few times. The rearrangement joins TRBV7-4 to TRBJ2-1, with D perhaps given as TRBD1 or TRBD2 (5 bases each). This CDR3 has 15 amino acids. Germline CDR1 reads SGHVT; CDR2 reads SQSDAQ. V was clipped by 1 base and J by 4 bases, with 11 bases between them. The CDR3 nucleotides read TGTGCCAGCAGCTTAGGGGACGGCATATACAATGAGCAGTTCTTC. Residues: CASSLGDGIYNEQFF.

DNA for the CDR3: TGTGCCAGCAGTTACTCGACCGGGAAGAGATCCGGGGAGCTGTTTTTT. Protein: CASSYSTGKRSGELFF. The chain recombines TRBV6-5 with TRBJ2-2; weak D call: TRBD2 (5 bases). The V end lost 0 bases, the J end lost 6 bases, and 14 bases lay between the germline ends. Germline CDR1 and CDR2: MNHEY and SVGAGI. The length of the CDR3 is 16 residues.

This chain uses TRBV4-1 with TRBJ2-7; either TRBD1 or TRBD2 may supply D (5 bases each). Trimming left V 5 bases short and J 2 bases short, with 13 bases between. Germline CDR1 is MGHRA and CDR2 is YSYEKL. This CDR3 region has 14 residues. CDR3 bases: TGCGCCAGCAGCAGCCGGGACGGCGCCTACGAGCAGTACTTC. Protein product: CASSSRDGAYEQYF.

Many counts were recorded for this clonotype. V is TRBV12-3 or TRBV12-4 and J is TRBJ1-5; 10 bases line up with TRBD1. The CDR3 has 15 amino acids. Trimming cost V 3 bases and J 2 bases; bases outside gene matches: 1. The CDR3 here is CASSFGTGGNQPQHF. DNA of the CDR3: TGTGCCAGCAGTTTTGGGACAGGGGGCAATCAGCCCCAGCATTTT.

The chain recombines TRBV13 with TRBJ2-1; D gene unclear. The CDR3 length is 15 residues. The germline V and J ends were trimmed by 5 bases and 0 bases, with 11 bases remaining between them. CDR1 is PRHDT, CDR2 FYEKMQ, per germline (reference sequence). The CDR3 coding sequence is TGTGCCAGCAGCCTAAAATGGGGCTCCTACAATGAGCAGTTCTTC. This codes for CASSLKWGSYNEQFF.

This clonotype turned up a few times. The CDR3 sequence is CASSFSAAEAFF. In nucleotides, the CDR3 is TGTGCCAGCAGCTTCTCTGCGGCTGAAGCTTTCTTT. The chain is built from TRBV7-9 and TRBJ1-1; D is unresolved. The V end lost 3 bases, the J end lost 6 bases, and 8 bases lay between the germline ends. The CDR3 consists of 12 residues. Germline V CDR1 and CDR2: SEHNR, FQNEAQ (reference sequence).

The J gene is TRBJ2-2, the V gene TRBV29-1; D is perhaps TRBD2 (5 bases). The germline V and J ends were trimmed by 6 bases and 11 bases, with 16 bases remaining between them. The CDR3 consists of 12 residues. Germline V gene data show CDR1 as SQVTM and CDR2 as ANQGSEA. CDR3 bases: TGCAGCGTCGTAGACCCGAGCGGAGAGCTGTTTTTT. Translated, it gives CSVVDPSGELFF.

DNA of the CDR3: TGCAGTGCTAGAGACCATCGGAGCCCGGACACTGAAGCTTTCTTT. As protein: CSARDHRSPDTEAFF. The chain combines TRBV20-1 with TRBJ1-1; the D is unclear. The CDR3 loop spans 15 amino acids. Germline CDR1 is DFQATT and CDR2 is SNEGSKA (reference sequence). V was cut by 0 bases and J by 3 bases, with 14 bases left in between.

The chain links TRBV27 to TRBJ1-6, with D tentatively TRBD1 (5 bases). The CDR3 runs to 15 residues. Germline V gene sequence: CDR1 MNHEY, CDR2 SMNVEV (reference sequence). Trimming removed 5 bases at V and 2 bases at J, with 10 bases between. The CDR3 nucleotides are TGTGCCAGCAGTCGGGGGACCACCTATAATTCACCCCTCCACTTT. Protein: CASSRGTTYNSPLHF.

This clonotype was detected a few times. The rearrangement uses TRBV11-1 and TRBJ2-6; 7 positions agree with TRBD1. Germline values: CDR1 SGHAT, CDR2 FQDESV (reference sequence). The junction had 15 bases not matched to a gene; V was cut back by 7 bases and J by 12 bases. The CDR3 is 15 amino acids. CDR3 nucleotide sequence: TGTGCCAGCACCCTGAACAGGGGCCTCGGGGTCGTCCTGACTTTC. Translation: CASTLNRGLGVVLTF.

The chain links TRBV20-1 to TRBJ1-2; 9 nucleotides match TRBD1. This CDR3 comprises 14 residues. Unmatched junction bases numbered 4, after V lost 1 base and J lost 4 bases. The germline V gene encodes CDR1 DFQATT and CDR2 SNEGSKA (reference sequence). This CDR3 reads CSARVGTGIYGYTF. The DNA for the CDR3 is TGCAGTGCTAGAGTTGGGACAGGGATCTATGGCTACACCTTC.

This chain uses TRBV24-1 with TRBJ2-5; 8 bases are shared with TRBD1. CDR1 and CDR2 (germline): KGHDR, SFDVKD. The CDR3 sequence is 18 residues long. V lost 1 base, J lost 8 bases, and 17 bases stayed unmatched. CDR3 sequence: CATSDFTGQGADRVTQYF. Here the CDR3 DNA reads TGTGCCACCAGTGATTTTACAGGACAGGGAGCTGATCGGGTAACCCAGTACTTC.

As regards this clonotype: An end of the junction differs from the germline gene, which may be a read error. The CDR3 reads CAGSEGNRIYEQYF. The CDR3 nucleotides read TGTGCCGGCAGTGAGGGAAACCGAATCTACGAGCAGTACTTC. The chain uses TRBV6-2 or TRBV6-3 and TRBJ2-7, with a possible D match to TRBD2 (5 bases). The CDR3 is made up of 14 amino acids. Per germline, CDR1 MNHEY and CDR2 SVGEGT.

This clonotype was recorded at least ten times. V and J are TRBV7-9 and TRBJ1-1; unclear D gene. The CDR3 runs to 15 residues. Germline-derived CDR1 and CDR2 are SEHNR and FQNEAQ (reference sequence). The V and J ends lost 4 bases and 0 bases respectively, with 12 bases between them. In DNA, the CDR3 is TGTGCCAGCAGCTCCCCTATTTCCATGAACACTGAAGCTTTCTTT. Translation gives CASSSPISMNTEAFF.

The chain uses TRBV27 and TRBJ2-2, with TRBD2 matching over 10 bases. The germline gives CDR1 MNHEY, CDR2 SMNVEV (reference sequence). V trimming: 3 bases; J trimming: 3 bases; junction bases outside the gene matches: 10. The CDR3 sequence is 18 residues long. The CDR3 DNA reads TGTGCCAGCAGTTTCGTCTTTACTAGCGGGGTGGACACCGGGGAGCTGTTTTTT. Encoded protein: CASSFVFTSGVDTGELFF.

This chain joins TRBV5-8 and TRBJ1-3; the D is unclear. CDR3 length equals 16 residues. V gave up 2 bases and J gave up 0 bases, with 12 bases separating them. Germline V CDR1 and CDR2: SGHTS, YDEGEE. CDR3: CASSFLKTGSGNTIYF. The CDR3 region has the DNA TGTGCCAGCAGCTTTTTAAAGACCGGCTCTGGAAACACCATATATTTT.

This clonotype was found a few times. This rearrangement joins TRBV4-3 to TRBJ2-2; D may be TRBD2 (6 bases). The CDR3 has 16 residues. Looked up from germline, CDR1 is LGHNA and CDR2 is YSLEER. V lost 4 bases, J lost 4 bases, and 16 bases lay in between. The CDR3 here is CASSPPVGGSTGELFF. The CDR3 nucleotides are TGCGCCAGCAGCCCCCCGGTGGGAGGAAGCACCGGGGAGCTGTTTTTT.

The V gene is TRBV25-1, the J gene TRBJ1-4; 7 nucleotides line up with TRBD1. The V gene's germline CDR1 is MGHDK and CDR2 SYGVNS. V trimming: 2 bases; J trimming: 6 bases; junction bases outside the gene matches: 3. CDR3 size: 14 residues. CDR3 in DNA: TGTGCCAGCAGTGAAGGAGGGGGCGATGAAAAACTGTTTTTT. This translates into CASSEGGGDEKLFF.

This clonotype has more than one count but fewer than ten. The chain uses TRBV5-6 and TRBJ2-5; D may match TRBD1 or TRBD2 (7 bases each). The CDR3 loop spans 17 amino acids. Germline V lookup: CDR1 SGHDT, CDR2 YYEEEE. Trimming removed 2 bases at V and 5 bases at J, with 22 bases between. DNA of the CDR3: TGTGCCAGCAGCTTAGGGGGGGAGGGGGCCATCCAGGAGACCCAGTACTTC. It translates to CASSLGGEGAIQETQYF. Drawing the rest from reference TRBV5-6 and TRBJ2-5, the complete variable domain is DAGVTQSPTHLIKTRGQQVTLRCSPKSGHDTVSWYQQALGQGPQFIFQYYEEEERQRGNFPDRFSGHQFPNYSSELNVNALLLGDSALYLCASSLGGEGAIQETQYFGPGTRLLVL.